This entry describes one T cell receptor (beta chain). Germline V gives CDR1 SQVTM, CDR2 ANQGSEA. The V end was cut by 4 bases, the J end by 7 bases, with 20 bases between. The CDR3 consists of 14 residues. These data originate in a study of cytomegalovirus exposure and HLA in healthy donors. Both 60 Vbeta primers and 13 Jbeta primers went into the PCR. Generated by immunoSEQ multiplex PCR, the TCRdb table keeps only in-frame clones and is missing some. This sample carries under 100,000 clones, nearly 70% of them seen once, and the ten largest clones take approximately 15%. This TCR was sampled from a woman aged 45-65 years in good health and CMV-seropositive. The material sequenced was PBMCs. V and J are TRBV29-1 and TRBJ2-7; D might be TRBD1 (6 bases). The CDR3 bases are TGCAGCGTTGGGAGCAGGGGACCCCAAGGAGAGCAGTACTTC. Translated, it gives CSVGSRGPQGEQYF.